This T cell receptor (beta chain) was recovered during a study of T cells after yellow fever vaccination. TCRdb re-derived calls from the 5' RACE reads in MiXCR, one entry per CDR3 protein. The sample holds about 400,000 distinct CDR3 sequences; roughly 6.2% are singletons and the top ten take over 12%. V was clipped by 0 bases and J by 3 bases, with 11 bases between them. CDR1 and CDR2 (germline): DFQATT, SNEGSKA (reference sequence). The CDR3 length is 15 residues. This clonotype has just a few counts. The TCR comes from a man younger than 40 who received the YFV17D yellow fever vaccine. V and J are TRBV20-1 and TRBJ2-2, with D tentatively TRBD2 (6 bases). The sequencing here drew on PBMCs, taken 5 days after the yellow fever booster vaccination. Written as DNA, the CDR3 is TGCAGTGCTAGAGATGGTAGCGGATACACCGGGGAGCTGTTTTTT. Its translation is CSARDGSGYTGELFF.